Listed here are 15 T cell receptor beta chains from one sample, sequenced in a study of T cell repertoires in cytomegalovirus infection. These receptors' antigens are unknown. TCRdb re-derived calls from the reads in MiXCR, one entry per CDR3 protein. Counted here are 80,000 or so distinct CDR3 sequences, 35% to 50% occurring once; the ten biggest clones make up over 85%. Sequencing was performed on CD8+ T cells from cultured PBMCs, taken from culture after CMV antigen stimulation. These receptors were collected from a human donor in good health (CMV status not recorded). Some clones in this sample may be carry-over from other donors' samples.

V gene TRBV12-3 or TRBV12-4 combines with J gene TRBJ2-3; 10 bases are a match to TRBD2. The CDR3 sequence is 17 residues long. The J segment lost 5 bases and the V segment lost 7 bases, leaving 15 bases of the junction unmatched. CDR3 in DNA: TGTGCCAGCACCTCAACTGTGGAACTAGCGGGGATAGATACGCAGTATTTT. Translating gives CASTSTVELAGIDTQYF.

The table lists this clonotype with a few counts. The V gene is TRBV7-9, the J gene TRBJ2-5; possible D gene TRBD2, 5 bases. V gave up 5 bases and J gave up 5 bases, with 15 bases separating them. Looked up from germline, CDR1 is SEHNR and CDR2 is FQNEAQ (reference sequence). The CDR3 is made up of 14 amino acids. The CDR3 region has the DNA TGTGCCAGCAGCCCCCCCCGGGGATGGGAGACCCAGTACTTC. This sequence encodes CASSPPRGWETQYF.

This clonotype has only one observation. CDR3 coding DNA: TGTGCCAGCAGCTTAGATGGGGTAGCGGGGTCCTACGAGCAGTACTTC. It codes for CASSLDGVAGSYEQYF. The chain uses TRBV7-2 and TRBJ2-7; 8 nucleotides align to TRBD2. This CDR3 contains 16 residues. In germline, CDR1 is SGHTA, CDR2 FQGNSA. Trimming cost V 1 base and J 1 base; bases outside gene matches: 6.

The V and J genes are TRBV19 and TRBJ1-5; D might be TRBD1 (6 bases). V was clipped by 5 bases and J by 7 bases, with 15 bases between them. The CDR3 sequence is 14 residues long. Germline V gene lookup returns CDR1 LNHDA and CDR2 SQIVND (reference sequence). CDR3 region: CASSPGTTDQPQHF. DNA of the CDR3: TGTGCCAGTAGTCCAGGGACAACCGACCAGCCCCAGCATTTT.

The chain has TRBV7-9 and TRBJ2-1; 9 bases match TRBD2. The germline CDR1 and CDR2 sequences are SEHNR and FQNEAQ (reference sequence). Losses at the gene ends were 4 bases for V and 8 bases for J; bases not matched to a gene: 12. This CDR3 comprises 16 residues. The CDR3 loop is CASSSSASGEWDEQFF. CDR3 nucleotides: TGTGCCAGCAGCTCTTCGGCTAGCGGGGAGTGGGATGAGCAGTTCTTC.

For this clonotype: Mismatch with germline at one junction end may stem from a read error. The chain employs TRBV13 and TRBJ2-1; 7 positions match TRBD2. Per the germline V gene, CDR1 is PRHDT and CDR2 is FYEKMQ (reference sequence). The CDR3 runs 17 residues. The CDR3 spells CASRDRFGTTLYNEQFF. The DNA for the CDR3 is TGCGCCAGCAGGGACCGCTTCGGGACTACACTGTACAATGAGCAGTTCTTC.

The CDR3 sequence is CASSLRGRRYEQYF. CDR3 in DNA: TGTGCCAGCAGCTTGAGGGGACGGAGATACGAGCAGTACTTC. This chain uses TRBV5-6 with TRBJ2-7, with D tentatively TRBD1 or TRBD2 (5 bases each). The germline V gene has CDR1 SGHDT and CDR2 YYEEEE. This CDR3 comprises 14 residues. Trimming stripped 1 base from V and 4 bases from J, with 12 bases between. Full variable domain (rest looked up from reference TRBV5-6 and TRBJ2-7): DAGVTQSPTHLIKTRGQQVTLRCSPKSGHDTVSWYQQALGQGPQFIFQYYEEEERQRGNFPDRFSGHQFPNYSSELNVNALLLGDSALYLCASSLRGRRYEQYFGPGTRLTVT.

This rearrangement joins TRBV19 to TRBJ2-1; 7 bases line up with TRBD1. This CDR3 has 15 amino acids. The V segment lost 4 bases and the J segment 3 bases; nucleotides outside the gene matches: 6. Germline CDR1 is LNHDA and CDR2 is SQIVND (reference sequence). CDR3: CASSTTGVRYNEQFF. The DNA of the CDR3 is TGTGCCAGTAGTACCACAGGGGTCCGCTACAATGAGCAGTTCTTC.

This clonotype was picked up one time. The rearrangement joins TRBV6-1 to TRBJ1-5; D remains ambiguous. Trimming stripped 0 bases from V and 0 bases from J, with 6 bases between. Germline V gene sequence: CDR1 MNHNS, CDR2 SASEGT. The CDR3 runs to 15 residues. CDR3 sequence: CASSEAGYSNQPQHF. DNA for the CDR3: TGTGCCAGCAGTGAAGCCGGATATAGCAATCAGCCCCAGCATTTT.

This clonotype was picked up many times. The chain links TRBV15 to TRBJ2-4, with TRBD2 matching over 7 bases. Germline loops: CDR1 LNHNV, CDR2 YYDKDF (reference sequence). V lost 6 bases to trimming and J lost 0 bases; unmatched junction nucleotides: 8. The CDR3 totals 16 residues. The CDR3, as DNA: TGTGCCACCAGGGTGGGGGGGGATATAGCCAAAAACATTCAGTACTTC. Translation gives CATRVGGDIAKNIQYF.

The genes are TRBV4-1 and TRBJ2-4, with TRBD1 matching 10 bases. There are 15 residues in the CDR3. Germline V CDR1 and CDR2: MGHRA, YSYEKL. Trimming removed 4 bases from V and 8 bases from J; junction bases left unmatched: 8. Here the CDR3 DNA reads TGCGCCAGCAGCCTCCCGACAGGGGGCGCCGACATTCAGTACTTC. Protein sequence: CASSLPTGGADIQYF.

This clonotype has just a few counts. The chain has TRBV12-3 or TRBV12-4 and TRBJ1-1, with 7 positions matching TRBD1. The CDR3 consists of 12 residues. The V gene end was trimmed by 5 bases and the J gene end by 10 bases; junction bases not matched to a gene: 7. The CDR3 bases are TGTGCCAGCAGTCCAAGACAGGGTGCAGCTTTCTTT. Encoded protein: CASSPRQGAAFF.

The V gene is TRBV20-1, the J gene TRBJ2-7; D is possibly TRBD1 (5 bases). In germline, CDR1 is DFQATT, CDR2 SNEGSKA (reference sequence). The V end was cut by 3 bases, the J end by 2 bases, with 11 bases between. The CDR3 covers 13 residues. The CDR3 bases are TGCAGTGCTAGGAGGACAAACACCTACGAGCAGTACTTC. Protein: CSARRTNTYEQYF.

V and J are TRBV28 and TRBJ1-1; TRBD1 might be the D (5 bases). The V end lost 7 bases, the J end lost 8 bases, and 14 bases lay between the germline ends. Germline V CDR1 and CDR2: MDHEN, SYDVKM. The CDR3 loop spans 12 amino acids. The CDR3 loop reads CASTIPGGEAFF. The CDR3 DNA sequence: TGTGCCAGCACTATTCCGGGGGGGGAAGCTTTCTTT. Based on the CDR3 plus reference TRBV28 and TRBJ1-1, the full variable domain is DVKVTQSSRYLVKRTGEKVFLECVQDMDHENMFWYRQDPGLGLRLIYFSYDVKMKEKGDIPEGYSVSREKKERFSLILESASTNQTSMYLCASTIPGGEAFFGQGTRLTVV.

At least ten counts were recorded for this clonotype. J is TRBJ2-1 and V is TRBV7-2, with D uncertain. CDR3 size: 15 residues. V gave up 0 bases and J gave up 8 bases, with 14 bases separating them. CDR1 SGHTA and CDR2 FQGNSA come from the germline V gene. The CDR3 region is CASSLAMAPSHEQFF. The DNA for the CDR3 is TGTGCCAGCAGCTTAGCGATGGCACCTTCCCATGAGCAGTTCTTC.